This is a list of T cell receptor beta chains from one sample in a study of OX40 agonist ivuxolimab in advanced cancers. Assay used: immunoSEQ multiplex PCR; TCRdb lists only in-frame clones, some missing. Here the sample spans just over 80,000 clones, roughly 87% being singletons. The sequenced sample was CD4+ or CD8+ T cells sorted from blood, obtained in a trial of the OX40 agonist ivuxolimab. The receptors stem from an adult with an advanced solid tumor such as melanoma, head and neck, liver or kidney cancer. CDR3s include the opening cysteine and the closing phenylalanine or tryptophan. Each record gives: clone size, V gene, J gene, D gene, CDR3 protein, CDR3 DNA. A D gene is named only where the DNA matches it firmly. Expanded clones are given a class, and other clones once, few, many or no size at all.

NA	TRBV5-6	TRBJ2-1	NA	CASSLAGTDEQFF	TGTGCCAGCAGCTTGGCAGGGACGGATGAGCAGTTCTTC
NA	TRBV9	TRBJ2-1	NA	CASSLRATIELYNEQFF	TGTGCCAGCAGCCTTCGGGCCACCATTGAGTTGTACAATGAGCAGTTCTTC
NA	TRBV2	TRBJ2-3	TRBD2	CATVSGDRTDTQYF	TGTGCCACCGTTAGCGGGGATCGCACAGATACGCAGTATTTT
NA	TRBV6-5	TRBJ2-3	TRBD2	CASSVLAYTDTQYF	TGTGCCAGCAGCGTACTAGCGTACACAGATACGCAGTATTTT
once	TRBV6-5	TRBJ1-2	NA	CASRANYGYTF	TGTGCCAGCAGGGCTAACTATGGCTACACCTTC
NA	TRBV5-4	TRBJ1-3	NA	CASSLGVTYGNTIYF	TGTGCCAGCAGCTTGGGGGTGACCTATGGAAACACCATATATTTT
NA	TRBV11-2	TRBJ2-5	TRBD1	CASSLDSRTGESQYF	TGTGCCAGCAGCTTAGATTCTAGAACAGGGGAGAGCCAGTACTTC
NA	TRBV7-6	TRBJ2-5	TRBD1	CASSLTGTAQETQYF	TGTGCCAGCAGCCTCACCGGGACAGCCCAAGAGACCCAGTACTTC
NA	TRBV15	TRBJ1-4	NA	CATSRGQDINEKLFF	TGTGCCACCAGCAGAGGACAGGACATCAATGAAAAACTGTTTTTT
NA	TRBV11-2	TRBJ1-4	NA	CASSLTGGATNEKLFF	TGTGCCAGCAGCCTTACCGGAGGGGCAACTAATGAAAAACTGTTTTTT
NA	TRBV7-9	TRBJ2-2	TRBD1	CASSSGTARDGELFF	TGTGCCAGCAGCTCCGGGACAGCGAGAGACGGGGAGCTGTTTTTT
NA	TRBV7-8	TRBJ1-1	NA	CASSPTPGGEAFF	TGTGCCAGCAGCCCCACCCCGGGGGGGGAAGCTTTCTTT
once	TRBV7-9	TRBJ1-5	NA	CASSLGLSFNQPQHF	TGTGCCAGCAGCTTGGGACTGAGCTTCAATCAGCCCCAGCATTTT
once	TRBV6-5	TRBJ2-3	NA	CASRASGSTDTQYF	TGTGCCAGCAGGGCCAGCGGTAGCACAGATACGCAGTATTTT
NA	TRBV7-9	TRBJ1-1	NA	CASSRGTGQRTPEAFF	TGTGCCAGCAGCCGTGGGACGGGACAAAGGACTCCTGAAGCTTTCTTT
few	TRBV7-9	TRBJ1-2	TRBD1	CASSLGGTDYGYTF	TGTGCCAGCAGCTTAGGCGGGACAGACTATGGCTACACCTTC
NA	TRBV7-8	TRBJ1-4	NA	CASSSVEATNEKLFF	TGTGCCAGCAGCTCAGTTGAGGCAACTAATGAAAAACTGTTTTTT
NA	TRBV6-1	TRBJ2-1	TRBD1	CASRRDRNNNEQFF	TGTGCCAGCAGGCGGGACAGGAACAACAATGAGCAGTTCTTC
NA	TRBV6-5	TRBJ2-3	NA	CASTQRFTDTQYF	TGTGCCAGCACACAGCGCTTCACAGATACGCAGTATTTT
NA	TRBV20-1	TRBJ1-1	NA	CSAWRNTEAFF	TGCAGTGCTTGGAGAAACACTGAAGCTTTCTTT
NA	TRBV7-2	TRBJ2-5	NA	CASSLGSSAQETQYF	TGTGCCAGCAGCTTAGGTTCGTCAGCTCAAGAGACCCAGTACTTC
NA	TRBV28	TRBJ1-2	NA	CASAANYGYTF	TGTGCCAGCGCGGCTAACTATGGCTACACCTTC
NA	TRBV29-1	TRBJ2-3	NA	CSVRNGPTDTQYF	TGCAGCGTTCGAAACGGGCCCACAGATACGCAGTATTTT
NA	TRBV5-4	TRBJ1-4	NA	CASSLFGAGGEKLFF	TGTGCCAGCAGCTTGTTTGGGGCTGGCGGCGAAAAACTGTTTTTT
NA	TRBV11-2	TRBJ1-3	NA	CASSPGFSGNTIYF	TGTGCCAGCAGCCCCGGGTTCTCTGGAAACACCATATATTTT
NA	TRBV28	TRBJ1-2	NA	CASNTWRPSSIVWGYTF	TGTGCCAGCAACACTTGGAGACCCTCGTCGATTGTGTGGGGCTACACCTTC
NA	TRBV7-2	TRBJ2-2	TRBD1	CASSRDRAAGELFF	TGTGCCAGCAGTAGGGACAGGGCGGCCGGGGAGCTGTTTTTT
NA	TRBV5-5	TRBJ1-2	NA	CASSSPPGGYTF	TGTGCCAGCAGCTCTCCCCCGGGTGGCTACACCTTC
few	TRBV21-1	TRBJ1-2	NA	CASGTGGACNYGYTF	TGTGCCAGTGGGACAGGGGGCGCGTGCAACTATGGCTACACCTTC
NA	TRBV5-5	TRBJ1-2	TRBD1	CASSLERGLDRGNYGYTF	TGTGCCAGCAGCTTGGAGAGGGGTTTGGACAGGGGGAACTATGGCTACACCTTC
NA	TRBV9	TRBJ1-1	NA	CASSRLDRNTEAFF	TGTGCCAGCAGCCGCCTGGACAGGAACACTGAAGCTTTCTTT
once	TRBV28	TRBJ1-5	NA	CASSLIGVGNQPQHF	TGTGCCAGCAGTTTGATTGGGGTGGGCAATCAGCCCCAGCATTTT
NA	TRBV28	TRBJ2-1	TRBD2	CASSLGGSGGHEQFF	TGTGCCAGCAGTTTAGGCGGGAGCGGCGGTCATGAGCAGTTCTTC
NA	TRBV7-2	TRBJ1-5	NA	CASRSGVDNQPQHF	TGTGCCAGCAGATCAGGGGTTGACAATCAGCCCCAGCATTTT
NA	TRBV6-6	TRBJ1-1	NA	CASSYSRQGKRIEAFF	TGTGCCAGCAGTTACTCTCGGCAGGGTAAGCGAATTGAAGCTTTCTTT
once	TRBV6-5	TRBJ1-3	TRBD1	CASSYSDRAGNTIYF	TGTGCCAGCAGTTACTCCGACAGGGCAGGAAACACCATATATTTT
NA	TRBV6-1	TRBJ1-1	TRBD1	CASRRQGKNTEAFF	TGTGCCAGCAGACGACAGGGAAAGAACACTGAAGCTTTCTTT
NA	TRBV11-2	TRBJ1-3	NA	CASSLDYGYGNTIYF	TGTGCCAGCAGCTTAGATTACGGTTACGGAAACACCATATATTTT
NA	TRBV6-1	TRBJ1-2	NA	CASSEGVVGRYTF	TGTGCCAGCAGTGAAGGGGTCGTGGGCCGCTACACCTTC
NA	TRBV25-1	TRBJ1-2	TRBD1	CASSERQGIYGYTF	TGTGCCAGCAGTGAACGACAGGGGATATATGGCTACACCTTC
NA	TRBV21-1	TRBJ2-5	NA	CASRRSNKRTQYF	TGTGCCAGCAGAAGGAGTAATAAGAGGACCCAGTACTTC
NA	TRBV5-6	TRBJ2-1	NA	CASSRRGPSGANEQFF	TGTGCCAGCAGCCGTCGGGGACCTTCCGGGGCCAATGAGCAGTTCTTC
NA	TRBV7-9	TRBJ2-3	NA	CASSLLVTDTQYF	TGTGCCAGCAGCTTACTCGTCACAGATACGCAGTATTTT
NA	TRBV18	TRBJ2-1	NA	CASSAPRRLGSYNEQFF	TGTGCCAGCTCGGCCCCACGTAGGCTGGGCTCCTACAATGAGCAGTTCTTC
NA	TRBV4-3	TRBJ1-6	NA	CASSDASTGVHRLHF	TGCGCCAGCAGCGACGCCAGCACCGGAGTCCATCGGCTCCACTTT
NA	TRBV1	TRBJ2-7	NA	CTSSHPKRDRGHEQYF	TGCACCAGCAGCCATCCCAAACGGGACAGGGGTCACGAGCAGTACTTC